The 19 T cell receptor beta chains in this list originate from one sample, sequenced in a study of spatial heterogeneity in lung cancer. Time point denoted: sample taken at primary tumor resection. Whole RNA obtained from tumor, nontumor lung or frozen PBMC underwent sequencing without sorting. TCRdb independently ran MiXCR on the 5' RACE reads; one entry per CDR3 protein. The sample lists roughly 82,000 distinct CDR3 sequences, roughly an eighth occurring once. This specimen consisted of PBMCs, obtained at surgery. The origin of the receptors is a male donor with early-stage non-small cell lung cancer.

This sequence joins TRBV18 and TRBJ2-7, with 11 bases that match TRBD2. Germline V gene data show CDR1 as KGHSH and CDR2 as LQKENI. The CDR3 consists of 15 residues. V was pared by 3 bases and J by 4 bases, with 5 bases of the junction left unmatched. CDR3 coding DNA: TGTGCCAGCTCACCGACTAGCGGGATAGGTTACGAGCAGTACTTC. It is translated as CASSPTSGIGYEQYF.

V gene TRBV5-5 combines with J gene TRBJ1-5, with D possibly matching TRBD1 (6 bases). The CDR3 totals 15 residues. From germline, CDR1 is SGHKS and CDR2 YYEKEE (reference sequence). Trimming removed 1 base from V and 5 bases from J, with 13 bases in between. CDR3 in amino acids: CASSLTLTGYQPQHF. CDR3 nucleotides: TGTGCCAGCAGCTTGACCCTGACAGGTTATCAGCCCCAGCATTTT. Full variable domain (remainder filled in from reference TRBV5-5 and TRBJ1-5): DAGVTQSPTHLIKTRGQQVTLRCSPISGHKSVSWYQQVLGQGPQFIFQYYEKEERGRGNFPDRFSARQFPNYSSELNVNALLLGDSALYLCASSLTLTGYQPQHFGDGTRLSIL.

A word on this clonotype: Sequence at one end of the junction differs from germline and may be a read error. The rearrangement uses TRBV7-9 and TRBJ2-5; D remains unclear. CDR3 length: 14 amino acids. Germline CDR1 and CDR2: SEHNR and FQNEAQ (reference sequence). The CDR3 reads CASSVALSQETQYF. The DNA of the CDR3 is TGTGCCAGCAGCGTAGCCTTATCTCAAGAGACCCAGTACTTC.

This clonotype was counted only a few times. This rearrangement joins TRBV2 to TRBJ1-4; D might be TRBD1 (5 bases). The germline CDR1 and CDR2 sequences are SNHLY and FYNNEI. CDR3 size: 15 residues. Deletions cut 0 bases from V and 5 bases from J, with 10 bases between. The CDR3: CASSEARAQNEKLFF. For the CDR3, the DNA is TGTGCCAGCAGTGAAGCCAGGGCTCAAAATGAAAAACTGTTTTTT. Together with reference TRBV2 and TRBJ1-4, the CDR3 gives the full variable domain: EPEVTQTPSHQVTQMGQEVILRCVPISNHLYFYWYRQILGQKVEFLVSFYNNEISEKSEIFDDQFSVERPDGSNFTLKIRSTKLEDSAMYFCASSEARAQNEKLFFGSGTQLSVL.

In its sample, this clonotype was seen a few times. The CDR3: CASRSEANTEAFF. Written as DNA, the CDR3 is TGTGCCAGCAGAAGTGAGGCGAACACTGAAGCTTTCTTT. This chain joins TRBV6-2 or TRBV6-3 and TRBJ1-1; D call uncertain. Germline V gives CDR1 MNHEY, CDR2 SVGEGT. The V end was cut by 6 bases, the J end by 1 base, with 9 bases between. The CDR3 is 13 amino acids.

The chain recombines TRBV2 with TRBJ2-2, with TRBD1 identical over 7 bases. The CDR3 contains 15 residues. The junction had 5 bases not matched to a gene; V was cut back by 3 bases and J by 4 bases. The germline V gene has CDR1 SNHLY and CDR2 FYNNEI. The CDR3 DNA follows: TGTGCCAGCAGTGAGCAGGGGGTTCCCACCGGGGAGCTGTTTTTT. This sequence encodes CASSEQGVPTGELFF. The full variable domain, in which reference TRBV2 and TRBJ2-2 provide the parts outside the CDR3, is EPEVTQTPSHQVTQMGQEVILRCVPISNHLYFYWYRQILGQKVEFLVSFYNNEISEKSEIFDDQFSVERPDGSNFTLKIRSTKLEDSAMYFCASSEQGVPTGELFFGEGSRLTVL.

The chain links TRBV6-6 to TRBJ2-7; TRBD2 matches at 14 bases. The trim removed 2 bases at V and 5 bases at J, leaving 8 bases unmatched. In germline, CDR1 is MNHNY, CDR2 SVGAGI (reference sequence). The CDR3 covers 17 residues. CDR3 region: CASSYPKTSGRGDEQYF. In DNA, the CDR3 is TGTGCCAGCAGTTACCCGAAGACTAGCGGGAGGGGGGACGAGCAGTACTTC.

V gene TRBV20-1 combines with J gene TRBJ1-1, with 8 positions matching TRBD1. From germline, CDR1 is DFQATT and CDR2 SNEGSKA (reference sequence). The CDR3 is 14 residues long. With 5 bases clipped from V and 3 bases from J, the junction kept 8 bases outside the gene matches. The chain's CDR3 is CSARRTGRDTEAFF. CDR3 coding DNA: TGCAGTGCTCGTCGGACAGGGAGAGACACTGAAGCTTTCTTT.

The J gene is TRBJ2-1, the V gene TRBV24-1; D is undetermined. The CDR3 sequence is 15 residues long. CDR1 and CDR2 (germline): KGHDR, SFDVKD. Trimming stripped 4 bases from V and 8 bases from J, with 17 bases between. CDR3 nucleotides: TGTGCCACCAGTGACCCCAGCACAGTCAACGATGAGCAGTTCTTC. Its protein product is CATSDPSTVNDEQFF.

This clonotype has a handful of counts. The J gene is TRBJ2-7, the V gene TRBV27; D is ambiguous. CDR1 and CDR2 from the germline V gene are MNHEY and SMNVEV (reference sequence). V was trimmed by 4 bases and J by 6 bases, leaving 16 bases between them. The length of the CDR3 is 14 residues. CDR3 protein: CASSSGASKGEQYF. The CDR3 DNA follows: TGTGCCAGCAGTTCCGGAGCGTCGAAGGGCGAGCAGTACTTC.

This chain connects TRBV5-1 to TRBJ2-5, with D possibly being TRBD2 (5 bases). This CDR3 spans 12 amino acids. Per the germline V gene, CDR1 is SGHRS and CDR2 is YFSETQ. Between the trimmed V and J ends, which lost 10 bases and 4 bases, there was a span of 14 bases. The CDR3 DNA follows: TGCGCCTCGGGAAACGAGGCAGAGACCCAGTACTTC. Translation gives CASGNEAETQYF.

To note about this clonotype: Since a much larger clone is just one base distant, this may be a read error. This chain links TRBV29-1 with TRBJ1-1; TRBD1 matches at 8 bases. The CDR3 consists of 14 residues. Germline trimming cut 7 bases from V and 1 base from J; bases unmatched to any gene: 8. Germline CDR1 reads SQVTM; CDR2 reads ANQGSEA. The CDR3 DNA follows: TGCAGCGATGAGCGCGGACAGGGGAACACTGAAGCTTTCTTT. Amino acids: CSDERGQGNTEAFF. Variable domain in full (rest from reference TRBV29-1 and TRBJ1-1): SAVISQKPSRDICQRGTSLTIQCQVDSQVTMMFWYRQQPGQSLTLIATANQGSEATYESGFVIDKFPISRPNLTFSTLTVSNMSPEDSSIYLCSDERGQGNTEAFFGQGTRLTVV.

The rearrangement links TRBV11-2 to TRBJ2-1, with D unresolved. The CDR3 length is 15 residues. Germline CDR1 and CDR2: SGHAT and FQNNGV. V shed 0 bases and J shed 3 bases, with 9 bases lying between them. CDR3 sequence (DNA): TGTGCCAGCAGCTTAGATCGAGGAGACTACAATGAGCAGTTCTTC. As protein: CASSLDRGDYNEQFF.

The sample holds a few counts of this clonotype. The rearrangement links TRBV3-1 to TRBJ1-1; TRBD1 matches 9 bases. Germline V gives CDR1 LGHDT, CDR2 YNNKEL (reference sequence). J lost 4 bases, V lost 0 bases, and 3 bases had no gene match. The CDR3 totals 15 residues. Written as DNA, the CDR3 is TGTGCCAGCAGCCAAGAAGGACAGGGGACCACTGAAGCTTTCTTT. Translating it yields CASSQEGQGTTEAFF.

This rearrangement joins TRBV27 to TRBJ1-2; perhaps TRBD1 as D (5 bases). The V gene's germline CDR1 is MNHEY and CDR2 SMNVEV (reference sequence). Deletions cut 4 bases from V and 4 bases from J, with 13 bases between. There are 14 residues in the CDR3. CDR3 bases: TGTGCCAGCAGTTCGCGGGACGGCGGCTATGGCTACACCTTC. Translated: CASSSRDGGYGYTF.

This chain links TRBV13 with TRBJ2-4; no definite D call. Germline CDR1 PRHDT, CDR2 FYEKMQ (reference sequence). V was shortened by 0 bases and J by 1 base, with 1 base between the two germline ends. The CDR3 is 13 amino acids. The CDR3 protein is CASSLGAKNIQYF. As DNA, the CDR3 is TGTGCCAGCAGCTTAGGGGCCAAAAACATTCAGTACTTC.

This clonotype has a handful of counts. The chain couples TRBV19 to TRBJ2-1, with TRBD1 matching 9 bases. V lost 5 bases to trimming and J lost 4 bases; unmatched junction nucleotides: 9. Germline V gene lookup returns CDR1 LNHDA and CDR2 SQIVND (reference sequence). This CDR3 has 16 residues. The DNA of the CDR3 is TGTGCCAGTAGTGAAACACAGGGGGCTATATACAATGAGCAGTTCTTC. Its protein is CASSETQGAIYNEQFF. The full variable domain, its missing parts supplied by reference TRBV19 and TRBJ2-1, is DGGITQSPKYLFRKEGQNVTLSCEQNLNHDAMYWYRQDPGQGLRLIYYSQIVNDFQKGDIAEGYSVSREKKESFPLTVTSAQKNPTAFYLCASSETQGAIYNEQFFGPGTRLTVL.

This clonotype was detected ten times or more. CDR3 nucleotide sequence: TGTGCCAGCAGCCCGCAAGAGACCCAGTACTTC. Protein sequence: CASSPQETQYF. The chain employs TRBV18 and TRBJ2-5; D gene unclear. Trimming stripped 8 bases from V and 2 bases from J, with 6 bases between. The CDR3 consists of 11 residues. The germline V gene has CDR1 KGHSH and CDR2 LQKENI.

CDR3 residues: CASGLVLGGNPSMRQFF. DNA of the CDR3: TGTGCTAGTGGTTTGGTACTGGGGGGGAATCCTTCTATGAGGCAGTTCTTC. The chain employs TRBV12-5 and TRBJ2-1, with 7 bases identical to TRBD2. V lost 0 bases, J lost 12 bases, and 17 bases stayed unmatched. The CDR3 length is 17 residues. Germline assignment: CDR1 LGHNT and CDR2 FRNRAP.